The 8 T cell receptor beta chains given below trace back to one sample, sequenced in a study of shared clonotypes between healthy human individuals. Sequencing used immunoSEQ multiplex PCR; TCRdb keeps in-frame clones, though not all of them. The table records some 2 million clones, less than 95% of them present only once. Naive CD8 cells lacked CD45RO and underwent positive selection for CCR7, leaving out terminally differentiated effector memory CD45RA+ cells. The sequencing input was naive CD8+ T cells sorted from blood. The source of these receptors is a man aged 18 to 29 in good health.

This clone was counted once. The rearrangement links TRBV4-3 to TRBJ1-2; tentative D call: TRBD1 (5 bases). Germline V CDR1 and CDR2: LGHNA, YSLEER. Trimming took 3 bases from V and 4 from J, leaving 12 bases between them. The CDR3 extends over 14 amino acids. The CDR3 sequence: CASSQWGEPYGYTF. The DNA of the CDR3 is TGCGCCAGCAGCCAGTGGGGGGAACCCTATGGCTACACCTTC.

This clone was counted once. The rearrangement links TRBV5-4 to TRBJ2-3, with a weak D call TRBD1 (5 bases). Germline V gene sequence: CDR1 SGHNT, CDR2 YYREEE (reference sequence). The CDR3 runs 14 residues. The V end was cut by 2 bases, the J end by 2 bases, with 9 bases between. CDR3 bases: TGTGCCAGCAGCTTTTTTGGGGCCACAGATACGCAGTATTTT. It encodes CASSFFGATDTQYF.

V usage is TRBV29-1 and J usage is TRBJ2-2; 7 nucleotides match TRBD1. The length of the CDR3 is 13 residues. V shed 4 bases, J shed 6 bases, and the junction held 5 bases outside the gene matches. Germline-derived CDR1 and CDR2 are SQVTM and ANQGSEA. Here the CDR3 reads CSVGQGDPGELFF. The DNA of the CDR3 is TGCAGCGTTGGGCAGGGGGATCCCGGGGAGCTGTTTTTT.

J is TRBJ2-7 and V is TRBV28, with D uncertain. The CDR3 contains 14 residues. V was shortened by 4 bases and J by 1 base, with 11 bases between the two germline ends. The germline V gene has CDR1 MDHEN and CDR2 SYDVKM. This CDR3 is CASSSSGESYEQYF. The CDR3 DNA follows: TGTGCCAGCAGTTCAAGTGGGGAATCCTACGAGCAGTACTTC.

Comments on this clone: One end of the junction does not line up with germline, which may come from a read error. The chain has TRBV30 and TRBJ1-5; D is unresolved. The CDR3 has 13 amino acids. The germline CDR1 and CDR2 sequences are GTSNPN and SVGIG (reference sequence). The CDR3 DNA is TGTGCCTGGAGCCCAGTTAGCAATCAGCCCCACCATTTT. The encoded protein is CAWSPVSNQPHHF.

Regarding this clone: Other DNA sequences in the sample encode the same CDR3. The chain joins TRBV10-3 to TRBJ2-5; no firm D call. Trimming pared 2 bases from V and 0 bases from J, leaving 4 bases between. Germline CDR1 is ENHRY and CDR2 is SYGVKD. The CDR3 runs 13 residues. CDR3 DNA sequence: TGTGCCATCAGTGAGACCTACCAAGAGACCCAGTACTTC. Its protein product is CAISETYQETQYF.

The CDR3 region is CASSSGQYSNQPQHF. The CDR3 nucleotides read TGTGCCAGCAGTTCCGGACAATATAGCAATCAGCCCCAGCATTTT. The genes are TRBV27 and TRBJ1-5; D is perhaps TRBD1 (5 bases). The CDR3 is 15 amino acids. The germline CDR1 and CDR2 sequences are MNHEY and SMNVEV (reference sequence). V gave up 4 bases and J gave up 0 bases, with 10 bases separating them.

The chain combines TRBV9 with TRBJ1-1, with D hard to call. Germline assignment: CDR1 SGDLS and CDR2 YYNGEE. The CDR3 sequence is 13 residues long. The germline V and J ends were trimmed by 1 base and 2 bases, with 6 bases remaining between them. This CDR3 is CASSVPPNTEAFF. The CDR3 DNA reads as TGTGCCAGCAGCGTACCACCCAACACTGAAGCTTTCTTT.